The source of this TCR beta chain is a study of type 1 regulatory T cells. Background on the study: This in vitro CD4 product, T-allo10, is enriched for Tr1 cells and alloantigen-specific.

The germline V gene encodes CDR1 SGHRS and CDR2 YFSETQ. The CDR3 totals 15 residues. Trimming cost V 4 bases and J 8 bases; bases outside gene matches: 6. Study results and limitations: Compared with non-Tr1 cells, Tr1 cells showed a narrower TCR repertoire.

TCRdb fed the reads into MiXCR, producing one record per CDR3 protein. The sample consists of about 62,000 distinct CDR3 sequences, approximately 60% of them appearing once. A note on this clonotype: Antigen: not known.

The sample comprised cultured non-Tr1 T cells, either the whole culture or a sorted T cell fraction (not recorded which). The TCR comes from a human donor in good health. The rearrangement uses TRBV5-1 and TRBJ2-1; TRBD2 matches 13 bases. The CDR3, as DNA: TGCGCCAGCAGCACCGGACTAGCGGGAGTGGATGAGCAGTTCTTC. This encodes CASSTGLAGVDEQFF.